The 5 T cell receptor beta chains below were found in one sample sequenced in a study of Tregs in tolerant kidney transplant recipients. Method: immunoSEQ multiplex PCR; TCRdb's copy keeps in-frame clones and lacks some. The data hold more than 70,000 clones, with 90% to 95% observed a single time. Related graft donors supplied nonmyeloablative bone marrow transplants, and mixed chimerism was transient. The specimen comprised CD4+ T cells from blood (PBMCs), sampled 24 months after the transplant. All receptors come from a human patient who received a combined kidney and bone marrow transplant. Some T cells may be transferred from the graft donor.

In the case of this clone: Other nucleotide sequences from this sample produce the same CDR3. The V call is TRBV15, the J call TRBJ1-6, with a possible D match to TRBD1 (5 bases). The germline V and J ends were trimmed by 0 bases and 10 bases, with 13 bases remaining between them. In germline, CDR1 is LNHNV, CDR2 YYDKDF (reference sequence). The CDR3 consists of 15 residues. CDR3: CATSREGGYESPLHF. Written as DNA, the CDR3 is TGTGCCACCAGCAGAGAGGGGGGGTACGAATCACCCCTCCACTTT.

This clone was recorded once. The chain has TRBV7-7 and TRBJ2-1; the match to TRBD2 covers 9 bases. With 1 base clipped from V and 5 bases from J, the junction kept 3 bases outside the gene matches. CDR1 is SSHAT and CDR2 is FNYEAQ in the germline V gene (reference sequence). The CDR3 loop spans 15 amino acids. In DNA form, the CDR3 reads TGTGCCAGCAGCTTAGGGACTAGCGAGAACAATGAGCAGTTCTTC. Encoded protein: CASSLGTSENNEQFF.

The chain combines TRBV6-5 with TRBJ2-4; 10 nucleotides align to TRBD2. CDR1 MNHEY and CDR2 SVGAGI come from the germline V gene. This CDR3 is 15 amino acids long. Trimming at V came to 2 bases and at J to 6 bases, leaving 4 bases not matched to a gene. CDR3 loop: CASSYTRLAGNIQYF. The DNA for the CDR3 is TGTGCCAGCAGTTACACAAGACTAGCGGGAAACATTCAGTACTTC.

The CDR3 spells CASSLTSFAGGRNTEAFF. CDR3 sequence (DNA): TGTGCCAGCAGCTTAACGTCTTTTGCAGGGGGGCGGAACACTGAAGCTTTCTTT. V gene TRBV7-3 combines with J gene TRBJ1-1; 7 bases fit TRBD1. Losses at the gene ends were 0 bases for V and 1 base for J; bases not matched to a gene: 11. This CDR3 region has 18 residues. The V gene's germline CDR1 is SGHTA and CDR2 FQGTGA.

The chain is built from TRBV5-4 and TRBJ2-7; 7 nucleotides align to TRBD1. The CDR3 is made up of 13 amino acids. V trimming: 4 bases; J trimming: 3 bases; junction bases outside the gene matches: 4. Germline V lookup: CDR1 SGHNT, CDR2 YYREEE (reference sequence). The CDR3 sequence is CASSLTGNYEQYF. DNA for the CDR3: TGTGCCAGCAGCCTGACAGGGAACTACGAGCAGTACTTC.